The rows below give T cell receptor beta chains drawn from one sample of a study of metastatic and nonmetastatic thyroid tumors. TCRdb reanalyzed the PCR reads via MiXCR. The sample contains more than 40,000 clones, approximately 25% of which appear only once. The sequenced sample consisted of tumor tissue. The receptors were gathered from a female donor with papillary thyroid cancer or a benign thyroid nodule (not recorded which). Some clones in this sample may be carry-over from other donors' samples. CDR3s include the opening cysteine and the closing phenylalanine or tryptophan. Each record gives: D gene, clone size, CDR3 length, J gene, V gene, CDR3 DNA, CDR3 protein. D genes are given only for firm matches. A clone size is listed for some rows: how often the clone was seen (once, few, many), or a class if it is expanded.

d_call: NA; clone_size: many; cdr3_length: 12; j_call: TRBJ1-5; v_call: TRBV5-8; cdr3_nt: TGTGCCAGCAGCTCCAGGGATCAGCCCCAGCATTTT; cdr3_aa: CASSSRDQPQHF
d_call: NA; clone_size: NA; cdr3_length: 14; j_call: TRBJ2-7; v_call: TRBV15; cdr3_nt: TGTGCCACCAGCGACCGGACAATCCCTCTGGAGCAGTACTTC; cdr3_aa: CATSDRTIPLEQYF
d_call: NA; clone_size: many; cdr3_length: 13; j_call: TRBJ1-1; v_call: TRBV28; cdr3_nt: TGTGCCAGCCACCGGCCGGGGTTACCTGAAGCTTTCTTT; cdr3_aa: CASHRPGLPEAFF
d_call: NA; clone_size: many; cdr3_length: 14; j_call: TRBJ1-5; v_call: TRBV6-2/TRBV6-3; cdr3_nt: TGTGCCAGCAGTGTGGAGGGCGGCAATCAGCCCCAGCATTTT; cdr3_aa: CASSVEGGNQPQHF
d_call: NA; clone_size: many; cdr3_length: 15; j_call: TRBJ2-3; v_call: TRBV6-2/TRBV6-3; cdr3_nt: TGTGCCAGCAGTTTAGAGAGCCGCCTCACAGATACGCAGTATTTT; cdr3_aa: CASSLESRLTDTQYF
d_call: NA; clone_size: NA; cdr3_length: 13; j_call: TRBJ2-1; v_call: TRBV11-2; cdr3_nt: TGTGCCAGCAGCTTAGAGGCGGGATCGAAGCAGTTCTTC; cdr3_aa: CASSLEAGSKQFF
d_call: NA; clone_size: many; cdr3_length: 13; j_call: TRBJ2-5; v_call: TRBV7-6; cdr3_nt: TGTGCCAGCAGCTTAGCTACACAAGAGACCCAGTACTTC; cdr3_aa: CASSLATQETQYF
d_call: TRBD1; clone_size: many; cdr3_length: 15; j_call: TRBJ1-3; v_call: TRBV4-1; cdr3_nt: TGCGCCAGCAGCCAAGAGGACAGGGCTGGAAACACCATATATTTT; cdr3_aa: CASSQEDRAGNTIYF
d_call: TRBD2; clone_size: many; cdr3_length: 15; j_call: TRBJ2-7; v_call: TRBV20-1; cdr3_nt: TGCAGTGCCAAAGCCGGACTAGCGGGGACTTACGAGCAGTACTTC; cdr3_aa: CSAKAGLAGTYEQYF
d_call: TRBD2; clone_size: many; cdr3_length: 16; j_call: TRBJ2-7; v_call: TRBV20-1; cdr3_nt: TGCAGTGCTACACCGCTGACTAGCGGTTATACCTACGAGCAGTACTTC; cdr3_aa: CSATPLTSGYTYEQYF
d_call: NA; clone_size: few; cdr3_length: 15; j_call: TRBJ2-7; v_call: TRBV28; cdr3_nt: TGTGCCAGCAGTTCCCTTGACGTCGGGACTTACGAGCAGTACTTC; cdr3_aa: CASSSLDVGTYEQYF
d_call: TRBD2; clone_size: few; cdr3_length: 16; j_call: TRBJ2-7; v_call: TRBV6-1; cdr3_nt: TGTGCCAGCAGTGATGCAGCGGGAGACCACCCTTACGAGCAGTACTTC; cdr3_aa: CASSDAAGDHPYEQYF
d_call: TRBD2; clone_size: NA; cdr3_length: 15; j_call: TRBJ2-7; v_call: TRBV4-2; cdr3_nt: TGTGCCAGTAGCCAAGATGAAGGCAACGGGGGGGAGCAGTACTTC; cdr3_aa: CASSQDEGNGGEQYF
d_call: TRBD1; clone_size: NA; cdr3_length: 13; j_call: TRBJ1-2; v_call: TRBV19; cdr3_nt: TGTGCCAGTAGTGGCCGACAGGGCTATGGCTACACCTTC; cdr3_aa: CASSGRQGYGYTF
d_call: NA; clone_size: many; cdr3_length: 13; j_call: TRBJ2-3; v_call: TRBV6-2/TRBV6-3; cdr3_nt: TGTGCCAGCAGTAGGGACAGCACAGATACGCAGTATTTT; cdr3_aa: CASSRDSTDTQYF
d_call: NA; clone_size: many; cdr3_length: 13; j_call: TRBJ1-1; v_call: TRBV6-1; cdr3_nt: TGTGCCAGCAGTCGGGACGGCTACACTGAAGCTTTCTTT; cdr3_aa: CASSRDGYTEAFF
d_call: NA; clone_size: many; cdr3_length: 15; j_call: TRBJ2-2; v_call: TRBV6-1; cdr3_nt: TGTGCCAGCAGGGTGGGACAGACTAGGGCCGGGGAGCTGTTTTTT; cdr3_aa: CASRVGQTRAGELFF
d_call: NA; clone_size: few; cdr3_length: 12; j_call: TRBJ1-1; v_call: TRBV24-1; cdr3_nt: TGTGCCACCAGTGACCGGGCGGGTGTAGCTTTCTTT; cdr3_aa: CATSDRAGVAFF
d_call: TRBD2; clone_size: few; cdr3_length: 17; j_call: TRBJ2-2; v_call: TRBV14; cdr3_nt: TGTGCCAGCAGCCAAGAGCGAGCGGGGGGGCCGGCCGGGGAGCTGTTTTTT; cdr3_aa: CASSQERAGGPAGELFF
d_call: NA; clone_size: few; cdr3_length: 11; j_call: TRBJ2-5; v_call: TRBV27; cdr3_nt: TGTGCCAGCAGTTTCCAAGAGACCCAGTACTTC; cdr3_aa: CASSFQETQYF
d_call: NA; clone_size: many; cdr3_length: 15; j_call: TRBJ2-1; v_call: TRBV6-6; cdr3_nt: TGTGCCAGCAGTTACTCGTCTGGTCTAAAGGAAGGGCAGTTCTTC; cdr3_aa: CASSYSSGLKEGQFF
d_call: NA; clone_size: many; cdr3_length: 13; j_call: TRBJ2-2; v_call: TRBV30; cdr3_nt: TGTGCCTGGAGTTGGGACTACACCGGGGAGCTGTTTTTT; cdr3_aa: CAWSWDYTGELFF
d_call: TRBD2; clone_size: many; cdr3_length: 15; j_call: TRBJ2-7; v_call: TRBV19; cdr3_nt: TGTGCCAGTAGCACCGGACTAGCGGGAGGCCACGAGCAGTACTTC; cdr3_aa: CASSTGLAGGHEQYF
d_call: TRBD1; clone_size: NA; cdr3_length: 14; j_call: TRBJ2-6; v_call: TRBV5-1; cdr3_nt: TGCGCCAGCAGTTCCACAGGGGGCACCAACGTCCTGACTTTC; cdr3_aa: CASSSTGGTNVLTF
d_call: NA; clone_size: many; cdr3_length: 13; j_call: TRBJ2-6; v_call: TRBV3-1; cdr3_nt: TGTGCCAGCAGCCAGGGTGGGGCCAACGTCCTGACTTTC; cdr3_aa: CASSQGGANVLTF
d_call: NA; clone_size: medium-sized; cdr3_length: 14; j_call: TRBJ1-3; v_call: TRBV7-2; cdr3_nt: TGTGCCAGCACTGACCAGGGCTCTGGAAACACCATATATTTT; cdr3_aa: CASTDQGSGNTIYF
d_call: NA; clone_size: NA; cdr3_length: 13; j_call: TRBJ1-1; v_call: TRBV6-1; cdr3_nt: TGTGCCAGCATCCCGGTCTTGAACACTGAAGCTTTCTTT; cdr3_aa: CASIPVLNTEAFF
d_call: NA; clone_size: many; cdr3_length: 10; j_call: TRBJ2-5; v_call: TRBV20-1; cdr3_nt: TGCAGTGCTAGTGGTGAGACCCAGTACTTC; cdr3_aa: CSASGETQYF
d_call: NA; clone_size: medium-sized; cdr3_length: 15; j_call: TRBJ1-2; v_call: TRBV25-1; cdr3_nt: TGTGCCAGCAGTGAATCTTTGGCAGGGGACGATGGCTACACCTTC; cdr3_aa: CASSESLAGDDGYTF
d_call: NA; clone_size: NA; cdr3_length: 16; j_call: TRBJ1-5; v_call: TRBV18; cdr3_nt: TGTGCCAGCTCACCCCCGAGTGTGGCAGGGAGTCAGCCCCAGCATTTT; cdr3_aa: CASSPPSVAGSQPQHF
d_call: NA; clone_size: NA; cdr3_length: 13; j_call: TRBJ1-1; v_call: TRBV10-3; cdr3_nt: TGTGCCATCAGTGAGTCTTTGAACACTGAAGCTTTCTTT; cdr3_aa: CAISESLNTEAFF
d_call: NA; clone_size: NA; cdr3_length: 21; j_call: TRBJ2-6; v_call: TRBV20-1; cdr3_nt: TGCAGTGCTAGAGGAAGGGTAAAAAGTGGGGACTCCTACTCTGGGGCCAACGTCCTGACTTTC; cdr3_aa: CSARGRVKSGDSYSGANVLTF